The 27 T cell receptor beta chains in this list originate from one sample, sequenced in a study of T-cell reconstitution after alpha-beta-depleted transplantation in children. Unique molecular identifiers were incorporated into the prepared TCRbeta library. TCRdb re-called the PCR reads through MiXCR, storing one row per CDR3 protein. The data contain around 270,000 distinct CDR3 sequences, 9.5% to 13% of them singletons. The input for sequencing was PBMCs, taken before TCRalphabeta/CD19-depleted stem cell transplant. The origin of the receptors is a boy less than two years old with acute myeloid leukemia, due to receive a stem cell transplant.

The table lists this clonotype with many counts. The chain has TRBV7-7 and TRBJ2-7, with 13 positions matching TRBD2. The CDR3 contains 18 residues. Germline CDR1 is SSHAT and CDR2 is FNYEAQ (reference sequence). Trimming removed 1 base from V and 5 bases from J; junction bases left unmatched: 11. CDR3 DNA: TGTGCCAGCAGCTTAGGGACTAGCGGGAGAGAATTTATCCACGAGCAGTACTTC. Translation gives CASSLGTSGREFIHEQYF.

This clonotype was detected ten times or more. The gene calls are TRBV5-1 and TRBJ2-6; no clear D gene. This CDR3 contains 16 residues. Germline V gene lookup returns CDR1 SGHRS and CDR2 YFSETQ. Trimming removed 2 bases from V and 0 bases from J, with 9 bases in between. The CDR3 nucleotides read TGCGCCAGCAGCTTTGACCCCTTCTCTGGGGCCAACGTCCTGACTTTC. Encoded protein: CASSFDPFSGANVLTF.

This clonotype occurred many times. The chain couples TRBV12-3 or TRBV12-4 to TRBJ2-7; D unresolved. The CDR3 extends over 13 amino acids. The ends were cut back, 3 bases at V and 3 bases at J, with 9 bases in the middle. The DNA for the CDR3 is TGTGCCAGCAGTTTTGCCAGCCTCTACGAGCAGTACTTC. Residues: CASSFASLYEQYF.

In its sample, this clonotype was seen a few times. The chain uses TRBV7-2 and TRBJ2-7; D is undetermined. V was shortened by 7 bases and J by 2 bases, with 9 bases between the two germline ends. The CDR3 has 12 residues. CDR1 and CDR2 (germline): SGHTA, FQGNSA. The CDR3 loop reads CASTISPYEQYF. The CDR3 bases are TGTGCCAGCACCATCAGCCCCTACGAGCAGTACTTC.

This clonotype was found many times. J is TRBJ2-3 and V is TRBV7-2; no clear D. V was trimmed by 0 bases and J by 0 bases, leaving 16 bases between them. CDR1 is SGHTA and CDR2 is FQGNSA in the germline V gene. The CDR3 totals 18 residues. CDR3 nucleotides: TGTGCCAGCAGCTTAGCCCTTGGTACATCCGCTAGCACAGATACGCAGTATTTT. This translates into CASSLALGTSASTDTQYF.

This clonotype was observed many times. The CDR3 coding sequence is TGTGCCAGCAGTATCTACTCTGGGGCCAACGTCCTGACTTTC. This sequence encodes CASSIYSGANVLTF. The chain combines TRBV2 with TRBJ2-6; D remains ambiguous. The germline V and J ends were trimmed by 5 bases and 0 bases, with 5 bases remaining between them. CDR1 is SNHLY, CDR2 FYNNEI, per germline. The CDR3 is 14 amino acids.

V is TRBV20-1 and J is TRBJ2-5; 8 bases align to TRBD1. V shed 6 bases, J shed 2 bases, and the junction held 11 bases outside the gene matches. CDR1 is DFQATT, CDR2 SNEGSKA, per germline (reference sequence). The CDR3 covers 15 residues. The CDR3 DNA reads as TGCAGTGCCATGGTCCCCCACAGGGGGCAAGAGACCCAGTACTTC. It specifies CSAMVPHRGQETQYF.

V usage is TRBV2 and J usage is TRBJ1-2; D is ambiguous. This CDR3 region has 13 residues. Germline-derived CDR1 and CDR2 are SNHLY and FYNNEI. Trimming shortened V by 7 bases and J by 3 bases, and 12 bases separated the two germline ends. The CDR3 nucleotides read TGTGCCAGCACTACAGCAAGGGACTATGGCTACACCTTC. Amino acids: CASTTARDYGYTF.

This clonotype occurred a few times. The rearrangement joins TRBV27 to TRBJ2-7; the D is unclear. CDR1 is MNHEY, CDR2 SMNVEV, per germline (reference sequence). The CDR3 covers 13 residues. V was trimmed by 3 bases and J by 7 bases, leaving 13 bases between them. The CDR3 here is CASSLTWAWEQYF. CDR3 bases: TGTGCCAGCAGTTTGACGTGGGCTTGGGAGCAGTACTTC.

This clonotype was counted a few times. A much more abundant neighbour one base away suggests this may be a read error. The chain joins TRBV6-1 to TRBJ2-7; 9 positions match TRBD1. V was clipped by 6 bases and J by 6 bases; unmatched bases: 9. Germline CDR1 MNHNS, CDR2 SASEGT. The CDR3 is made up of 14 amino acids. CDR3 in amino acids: CASRRGQGTCEQYF. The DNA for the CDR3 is TGTGCCAGCAGGCGGGGACAGGGCACCTGCGAGCAGTACTTC.

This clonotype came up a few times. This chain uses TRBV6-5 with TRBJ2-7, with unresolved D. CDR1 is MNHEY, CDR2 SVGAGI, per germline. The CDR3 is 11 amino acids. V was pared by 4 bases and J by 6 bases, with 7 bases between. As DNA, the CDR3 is TGTGCCAGCAGTTGGATAGGCGAGCAGTACTTC. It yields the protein CASSWIGEQYF.

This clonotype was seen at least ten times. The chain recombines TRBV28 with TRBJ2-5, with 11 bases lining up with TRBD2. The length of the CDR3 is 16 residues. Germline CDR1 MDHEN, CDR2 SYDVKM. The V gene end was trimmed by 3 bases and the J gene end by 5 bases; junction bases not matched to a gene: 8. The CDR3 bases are TGTGCCAGCAGTTTGTCACTAGCGGGAGAGGGGGAGACCCAGTACTTC. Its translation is CASSLSLAGEGETQYF.

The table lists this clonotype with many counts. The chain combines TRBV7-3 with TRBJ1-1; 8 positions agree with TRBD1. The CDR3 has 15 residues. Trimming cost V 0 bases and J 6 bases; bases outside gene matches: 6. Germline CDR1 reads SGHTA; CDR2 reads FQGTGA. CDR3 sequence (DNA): TGTGCCAGCAGCTTAACTGGCAGGGGGCGGGCTGAAGCTTTCTTT. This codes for CASSLTGRGRAEAFF.

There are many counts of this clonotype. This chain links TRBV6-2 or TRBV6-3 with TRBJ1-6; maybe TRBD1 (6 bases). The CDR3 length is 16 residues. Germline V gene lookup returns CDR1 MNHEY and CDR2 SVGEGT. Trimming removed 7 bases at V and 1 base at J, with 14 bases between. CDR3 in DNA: TGTGCCAGCAAAGAGGACAGCAGGTCCTATAATTCACCCCTCCACTTT. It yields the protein CASKEDSRSYNSPLHF.

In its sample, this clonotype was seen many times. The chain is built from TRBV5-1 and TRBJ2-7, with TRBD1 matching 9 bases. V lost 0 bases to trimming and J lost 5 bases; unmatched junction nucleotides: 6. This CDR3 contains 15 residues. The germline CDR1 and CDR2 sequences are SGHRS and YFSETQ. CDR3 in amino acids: CASSLAWTGAHEQYF. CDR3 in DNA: TGCGCCAGCAGCTTGGCTTGGACAGGGGCCCACGAGCAGTACTTC. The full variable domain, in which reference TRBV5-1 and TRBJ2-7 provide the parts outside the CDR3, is KAGVTQTPRYLIKTRGQQVTLSCSPISGHRSVSWYQQTPGQGLQFLFEYFSETQRNKGNFPGRFSGRQFSNSRSEMNVSTLELGDSALYLCASSLAWTGAHEQYFGPGTRLTVT.

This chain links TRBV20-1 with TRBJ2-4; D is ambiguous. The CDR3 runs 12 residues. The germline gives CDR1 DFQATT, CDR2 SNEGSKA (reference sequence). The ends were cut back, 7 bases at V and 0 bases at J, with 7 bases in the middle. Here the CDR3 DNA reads TGCAGTGAAAGTTTAGCCAAAAACATTCAGTACTTC. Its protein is CSESLAKNIQYF.

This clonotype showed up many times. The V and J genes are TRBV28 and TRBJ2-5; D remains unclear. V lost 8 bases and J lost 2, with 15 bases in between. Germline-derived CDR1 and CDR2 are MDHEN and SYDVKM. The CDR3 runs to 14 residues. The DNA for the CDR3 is TGTGCCAGCGGTCACTGGATCGGGCAAGAGACCCAGTACTTC. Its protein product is CASGHWIGQETQYF. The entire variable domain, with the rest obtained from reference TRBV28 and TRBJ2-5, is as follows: DVKVTQSSRYLVKRTGEKVFLECVQDMDHENMFWYRQDPGLGLRLIYFSYDVKMKEKGDIPEGYSVSREKKERFSLILESASTNQTSMYLCASGHWIGQETQYFGPGTRLLVL.

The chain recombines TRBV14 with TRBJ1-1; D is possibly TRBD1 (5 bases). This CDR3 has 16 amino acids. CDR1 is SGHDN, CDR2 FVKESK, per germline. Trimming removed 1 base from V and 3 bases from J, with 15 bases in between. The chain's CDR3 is CASSQVWGSTHTEAFF. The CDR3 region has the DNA TGTGCCAGCAGCCAAGTTTGGGGGTCCACACACACTGAAGCTTTCTTT.

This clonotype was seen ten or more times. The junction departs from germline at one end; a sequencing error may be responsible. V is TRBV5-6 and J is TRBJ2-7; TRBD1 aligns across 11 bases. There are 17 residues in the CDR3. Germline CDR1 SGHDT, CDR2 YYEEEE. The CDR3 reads CASSLRDRTGGSHEQYF. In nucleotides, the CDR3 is TGTGCCAGCAGCTTGAGGGACCGGACAGGGGGCTCCCACGAGCAGTACTTC.

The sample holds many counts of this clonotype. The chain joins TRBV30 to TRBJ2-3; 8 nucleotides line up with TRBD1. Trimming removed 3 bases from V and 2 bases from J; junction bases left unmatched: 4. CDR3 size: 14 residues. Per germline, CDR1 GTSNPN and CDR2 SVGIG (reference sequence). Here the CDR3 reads CAWSGTGLTDTQYF. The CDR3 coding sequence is TGTGCCTGGAGCGGGACAGGCCTCACAGATACGCAGTATTTT.

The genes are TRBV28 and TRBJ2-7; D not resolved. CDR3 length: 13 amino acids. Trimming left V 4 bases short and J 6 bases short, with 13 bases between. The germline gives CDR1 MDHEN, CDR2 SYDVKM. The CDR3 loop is CASSSIPVVEQYF. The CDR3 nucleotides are TGTGCCAGCAGTTCAATCCCTGTCGTCGAGCAGTACTTC.

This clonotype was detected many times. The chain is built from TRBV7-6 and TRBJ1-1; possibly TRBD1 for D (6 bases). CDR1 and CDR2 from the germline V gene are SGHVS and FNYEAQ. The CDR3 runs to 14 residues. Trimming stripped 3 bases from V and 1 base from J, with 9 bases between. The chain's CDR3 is CASSLSGANTEAFF. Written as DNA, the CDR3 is TGTGCCAGCAGCTTGTCAGGGGCGAACACTGAAGCTTTCTTT.

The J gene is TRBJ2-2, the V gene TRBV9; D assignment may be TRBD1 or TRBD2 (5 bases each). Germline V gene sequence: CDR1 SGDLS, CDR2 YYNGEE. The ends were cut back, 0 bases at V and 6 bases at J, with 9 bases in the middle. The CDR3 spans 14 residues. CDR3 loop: CASSVGDGSGELFF. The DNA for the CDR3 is TGTGCCAGCAGCGTAGGGGACGGTTCCGGGGAGCTGTTTTTT.

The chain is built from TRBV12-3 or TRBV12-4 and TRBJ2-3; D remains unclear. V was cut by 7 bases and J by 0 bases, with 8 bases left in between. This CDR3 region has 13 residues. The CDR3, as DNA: TGTGCCAGCAAACTCACTAGCACAGATACGCAGTATTTT. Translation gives CASKLTSTDTQYF.

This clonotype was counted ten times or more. The CDR3 is CATSRGDDYGYTF. DNA for the CDR3: TGTGCCACCAGCCGGGGGGACGACTATGGCTACACCTTC. The V and J genes are TRBV24-1 and TRBJ1-2; TRBD1 might be the D (5 bases). The V end was cut by 7 bases, the J end by 3 bases, with 11 bases between. Germline CDR1 and CDR2: KGHDR and SFDVKD. The CDR3 is made up of 13 amino acids.

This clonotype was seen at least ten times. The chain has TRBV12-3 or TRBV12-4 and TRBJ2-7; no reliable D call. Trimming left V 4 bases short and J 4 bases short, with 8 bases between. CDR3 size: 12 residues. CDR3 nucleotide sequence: TGTGCCAGCAGTTCGATTAAGTACGAGCAGTACTTC. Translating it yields CASSSIKYEQYF.

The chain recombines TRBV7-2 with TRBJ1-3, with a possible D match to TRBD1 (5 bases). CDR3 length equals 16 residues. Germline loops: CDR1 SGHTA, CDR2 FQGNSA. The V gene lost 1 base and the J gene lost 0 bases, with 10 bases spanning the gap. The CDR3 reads CASSLGGGGSGNTIYF. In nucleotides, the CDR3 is TGTGCCAGCAGCTTAGGTGGGGGAGGCTCTGGAAACACCATATATTTT.